This entry lists 6 T cell receptor beta chains sequenced from one sample in a study of T cells in Graves' hyperthyroidism and ophthalmopathy. Amplified TCR beta CDR3 regions derived from RNA transcripts. First-round RT-PCR with HTBI primers amplified the TCR CDR3 region. A single record per CDR3 protein comes from TCRdb applying MiXCR to the multiplex PCR reads. The sample lists hundreds of thousands of distinct CDR3 sequences; around 15% were seen once. Sequenced: blood. The receptors here all came from a young woman with Graves' hyperthyroidism.

This clonotype was recorded at least ten times. V and J are TRBV7-8 and TRBJ2-7; 14 bases fit TRBD2. V dropped 5 bases and J dropped 6; count of bases not matched to a gene: 6. Germline assignment: CDR1 SGHVS and CDR2 FQNEAQ. The CDR3 is 15 residues long. CDR3 sequence reads: CASSQMTSGRVEQYF. The CDR3 region has the DNA TGTGCCAGCAGCCAAATGACTAGCGGGAGGGTCGAGCAGTACTTC.

This clonotype was observed at least ten times. The V call is TRBV20-1, the J call TRBJ2-3; possible D gene TRBD2, 5 bases. CDR1 and CDR2 from the germline V gene are DFQATT and SNEGSKA (reference sequence). CDR3 size: 16 residues. With 3 bases removed from V and 4 bases from J, the gap between germline ends came to 20 bases. In DNA form, the CDR3 reads TGCAGTGCTAGCCCTCCACGAGGAGGTGGCGCAGATACGCAGTATTTT. It is translated as CSASPPRGGGADTQYF.

This clonotype came up a few times. V gene TRBV4-1 combines with J gene TRBJ2-3, with 9 nucleotides matching TRBD2. Looked up from germline, CDR1 is MGHRA and CDR2 is YSYEKL. Trimming cost V 0 bases and J 4 bases; bases outside gene matches: 8. CDR3 length equals 17 residues. CDR3 bases: TGCGCCAGCAGCCAAGATTGGGGACTAGCCACCCCAGATACGCAGTATTTT. This encodes CASSQDWGLATPDTQYF.

This clonotype was found many times. This chain links TRBV3-1 with TRBJ1-5; TRBD1 matches 7 bases. The V segment lost 5 bases and the J segment 2 bases; nucleotides outside the gene matches: 6. This CDR3 spans 15 amino acids. Germline CDR1 LGHDT, CDR2 YNNKEL (reference sequence). The CDR3, as DNA: TGTGCCAGCAGCTTTACAGGGGATGGCAATCAGCCCCAGCATTTT. Protein: CASSFTGDGNQPQHF. Looking up the rest from reference TRBV3-1 and TRBJ1-5 gives the full variable domain: DTAVSQTPKYLVTQMGNDKSIKCEQNLGHDTMYWYKQDSKKFLKIMFSYNNKELIINETVPNRFSPKSPDKAHLNLHINSLELGDSAVYFCASSFTGDGNQPQHFGDGTRLSIL.

This clonotype appeared many times. J is TRBJ2-1 and V is TRBV20-1; 7 bases are a match to TRBD2. V shed 2 bases, J shed 9 bases, and the junction held 7 bases outside the gene matches. This CDR3 is built from 13 residues. Germline V gene sequence: CDR1 DFQATT, CDR2 SNEGSKA (reference sequence). This CDR3 reads CSARSTSFREQFF. Written as DNA, the CDR3 is TGCAGTGCTAGATCGACTAGCTTCCGTGAGCAGTTCTTC.

This clonotype was seen many times. This chain uses TRBV12-3 or TRBV12-4 with TRBJ2-1; D call uncertain. Deletions cut 1 base from V and 3 bases from J, with 13 bases between. This CDR3 contains 16 residues. The CDR3 protein is CASSLEGPQFYNEQFF. The CDR3 DNA follows: TGTGCCAGCAGTTTAGAAGGCCCCCAATTCTACAATGAGCAGTTCTTC.